A single T cell receptor (beta chain) is shown here with its context. Using immunoSEQ multiplex PCR, the repertoire was profiled, and TCRdb retains in-frame clones only, with some absent. The table includes around 94,000 clones, around 90% detected once. The CDR3 sequence is 12 residues long. Germline V gene data show CDR1 as KGHDR and CDR2 as SFDVKD. V was cut by 9 bases and J by 0 bases, with 5 bases left in between. This entry belongs to a study of blood T cell repertoires in COVID-19. The specimen was peripheral blood. This chain connects TRBV24-1 to TRBJ1-3; D call uncertain. The sequence derives from a man aged 18-30 years with acute or convalescent COVID-19. CDR3 nucleotides: TGTGCCACCCGGGACTCTGGAAACACCATATATTTT. It codes for CATRDSGNTIYF.